This record covers a single TCR beta chain. The source of the sample is a study of blood T cell repertoires in COVID-19. The table came from immunoSEQ multiplex PCR; TCRdb's copy has only in-frame clones and leaves some out. The data contain approximately 170,000 clones, 70% to 85% of them singletons. V was cut by 1 base and J by 7 bases, with 10 bases left in between. Per germline, CDR1 LGHDT and CDR2 YNNKEL (reference sequence). This CDR3 has 13 amino acids. Sequencing used peripheral blood. The receptor's source is a man aged 55 to 69 who had recovered from COVID-19. The chain is built from TRBV3-1 (or the pseudogene TRBV3-2) and TRBJ1-2, with D possibly TRBD1 on 5 matching bases. CDR3 sequence (DNA): TGTGCCAGCAGCCAAGGGGGGGTCGCTGGCTACACCTTC. Translating it yields CASSQGGVAGYTF.